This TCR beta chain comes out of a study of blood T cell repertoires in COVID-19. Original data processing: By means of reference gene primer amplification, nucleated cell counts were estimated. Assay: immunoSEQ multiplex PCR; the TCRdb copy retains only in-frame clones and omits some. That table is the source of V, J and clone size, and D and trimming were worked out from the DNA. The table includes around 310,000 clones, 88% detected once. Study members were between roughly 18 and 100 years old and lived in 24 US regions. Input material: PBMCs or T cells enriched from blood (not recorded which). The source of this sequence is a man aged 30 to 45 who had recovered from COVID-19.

In DNA, the CDR3 is TGTGCCAGCGACTCTCCCGGGACAGATACGCAGTATTTT. Protein: CASDSPGTDTQYF. The chain combines TRBV12-3 or TRBV12-4 with TRBJ2-3; no reliable D call. The germline V and J ends were trimmed by 8 bases and 3 bases, with 12 bases remaining between them. There are 13 residues in the CDR3.